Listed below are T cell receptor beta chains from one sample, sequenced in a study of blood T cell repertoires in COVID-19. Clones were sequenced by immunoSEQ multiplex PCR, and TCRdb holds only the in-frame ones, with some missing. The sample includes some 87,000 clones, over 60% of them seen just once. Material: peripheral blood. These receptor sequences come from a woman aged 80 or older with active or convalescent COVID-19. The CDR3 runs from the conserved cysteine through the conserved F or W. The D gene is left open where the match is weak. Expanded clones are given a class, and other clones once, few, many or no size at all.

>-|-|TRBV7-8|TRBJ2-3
CASSLGQADSTDTQYF
TGTGCCAGCAGCTTAGGTCAGGCAGACAGCACAGATACGCAGTATTTT
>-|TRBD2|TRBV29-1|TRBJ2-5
CSVPLAGEETQYF
TGCAGCGTCCCACTAGCGGGGGAGGAGACCCAGTACTTC
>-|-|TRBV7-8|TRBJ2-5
CASSLSRAEETQYF
TGTGCCAGCAGCTTAAGCAGGGCGGAAGAGACCCAGTACTTC
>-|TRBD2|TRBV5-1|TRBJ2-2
CASSLEASGGTGELFF
TGCGCCAGCAGCTTGGAAGCTAGCGGGGGAACCGGGGAGCTGTTTTTT
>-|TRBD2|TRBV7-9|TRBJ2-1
CASSFSGGHNEQFF
TGTGCCAGCAGCTTTTCGGGGGGGCACAATGAGCAGTTCTTC
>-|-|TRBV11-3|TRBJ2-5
CASSLDSAQETQYF
TGTGCCAGCAGCTTAGACAGCGCTCAAGAGACCCAGTACTTC
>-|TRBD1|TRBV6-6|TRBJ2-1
CASIPRDRGFYNEQFF
TGTGCCAGCATCCCGAGGGACAGGGGCTTCTACAATGAGCAGTTCTTC
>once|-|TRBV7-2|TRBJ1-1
CASSSTYMNTEAFF
TGTGCCAGCAGCTCGACTTACATGAACACTGAAGCTTTCTTT
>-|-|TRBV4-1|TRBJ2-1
CASSQAEDNEQFF
TGCGCCAGCAGCCAAGCCGAGGACAATGAGCAGTTCTTC
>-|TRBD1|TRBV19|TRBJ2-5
CASSIGDREGETQYF
TGTGCCAGTAGTATAGGGGACAGGGAAGGAGAGACCCAGTACTTC
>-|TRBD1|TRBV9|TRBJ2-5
CASSVAPGGVQETQYF
TGTGCCAGCAGCGTAGCCCCAGGGGGTGTCCAAGAGACCCAGTACTTC
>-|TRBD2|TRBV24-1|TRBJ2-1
CATSHPSGGGGEQFF
TGTGCCACCAGTCACCCTAGCGGGGGTGGGGGTGAGCAGTTCTTC
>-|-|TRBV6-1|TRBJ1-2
CASSERQGYGYTF
TGTGCCAGCAGTGAAAGGCAGGGGTATGGCTACACCTTC
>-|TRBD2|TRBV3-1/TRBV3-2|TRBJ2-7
CASSQDLSRTSGWSYEQYF
TGTGCCAGCAGCCAAGATCTTTCACGGACTAGCGGGTGGAGCTACGAGCAGTACTTC
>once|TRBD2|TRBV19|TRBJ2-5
CASSTPRRGAVETQYF
TGTGCCAGTAGTACCCCTCGGCGGGGGGCCGTAGAGACCCAGTACTTC
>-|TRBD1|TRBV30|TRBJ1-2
CAWSLAGTGGFYGYTF
TGTGCCTGGAGTCTAGCCGGGACAGGGGGCTTCTATGGCTACACCTTC
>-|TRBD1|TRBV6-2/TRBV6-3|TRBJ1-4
CASSRQGVGEKLFF
TGTGCCAGCAGTCGACAGGGGGTTGGTGAAAAACTGTTTTTT
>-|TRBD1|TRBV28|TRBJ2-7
CAITKGTDYEQYF
TGTGCCATCACGAAAGGGACAGACTACGAGCAGTACTTC
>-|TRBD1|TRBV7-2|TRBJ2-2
CASSLGDRNTGELFF
TGTGCCAGCAGCTTAGGGGACAGAAACACCGGGGAGCTGTTTTTT
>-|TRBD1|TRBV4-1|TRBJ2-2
CASSPDRGAGELFF
TGCGCCAGCAGCCCGGACAGGGGAGCCGGGGAGCTGTTTTTT
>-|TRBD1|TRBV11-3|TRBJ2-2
CASSADRGGTGELFF
TGTGCCAGCAGCGCGGACAGGGGTGGCACCGGGGAGCTGTTTTTT
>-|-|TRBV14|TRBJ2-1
CASSQGQFSNEQFF
TGTGCCAGCAGCCAAGGACAGTTCAGCAATGAGCAGTTCTTC
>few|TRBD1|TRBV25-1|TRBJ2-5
CASRQGARETQYF
TGTGCCAGCCGACAGGGGGCGCGAGAGACCCAGTACTTC
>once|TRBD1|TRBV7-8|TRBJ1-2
CASSLLAGGNYGYTF
TGTGCCAGCAGCTTACTTGCAGGGGGCAACTATGGCTACACCTTC
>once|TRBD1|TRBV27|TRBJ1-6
CASSTTGGSSYNSPLHF
TGTGCCAGCAGTACCACAGGGGGGAGCTCCTATAATTCACCCCTCCACTTT
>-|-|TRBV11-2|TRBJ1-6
CASSLGSGFRSPLHF
TGTGCCAGCAGCTTAGGGTCAGGGTTCCGCTCACCCCTCCACTTT
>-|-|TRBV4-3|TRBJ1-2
CASSQEAGVSYGYTF
TGCGCCAGCAGCCAAGAGGCAGGGGTCAGCTATGGCTACACCTTC
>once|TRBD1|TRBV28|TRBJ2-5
CASSLSTGTGVETQYF
TGTGCCAGCAGTTTGTCTACCGGGACAGGGGTAGAGACCCAGTACTTC
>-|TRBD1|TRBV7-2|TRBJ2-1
CASRQGLNEQFF
TGTGCCAGCAGACAGGGGCTAAATGAGCAGTTCTTC
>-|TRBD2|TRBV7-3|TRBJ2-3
CASSLQSGGRTDTQYF
TGTGCCAGCAGCCTTCAATCGGGGGGTCGCACAGATACGCAGTATTTT
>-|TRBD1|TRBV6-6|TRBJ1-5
CASINTDRGGDQPQHF
TGTGCCAGCATTAACACAGACAGGGGCGGGGATCAGCCCCAGCATTTT
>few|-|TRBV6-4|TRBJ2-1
CASSEVSEGEQFF
TGTGCCAGCAGTGAAGTCAGCGAGGGTGAGCAGTTCTTC
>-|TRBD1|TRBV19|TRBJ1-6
CASSLQQGDGSPLHF
TGTGCCAGTAGTCTCCAACAGGGGGACGGTTCACCCCTCCACTTT
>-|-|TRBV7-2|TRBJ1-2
CASSSSGQSYGYTF
TGTGCCAGCAGCTCATCAGGACAGTCCTATGGCTACACCTTC
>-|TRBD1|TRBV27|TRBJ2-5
CASSLVDRAETQYF
TGTGCCAGCAGTTTAGTAGACAGGGCAGAGACCCAGTACTTC
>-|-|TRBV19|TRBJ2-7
CASSPSASAAEQYF
TGTGCCAGTAGTCCTTCGGCCAGCGCCGCCGAGCAGTACTTC
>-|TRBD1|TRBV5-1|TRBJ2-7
CASSKVTGWAYEQYF
TGCGCCAGCAGCAAAGTGACAGGGTGGGCGTACGAGCAGTACTTC
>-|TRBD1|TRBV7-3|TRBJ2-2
CASSLSTGGTGELFF
TGTGCCAGCAGCTTGTCGACAGGGGGGACCGGGGAGCTGTTTTTT
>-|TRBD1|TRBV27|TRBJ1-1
CASSFTGGFEAFF
TGTGCCAGCAGTTTTACAGGGGGGTTTGAAGCTTTCTTT
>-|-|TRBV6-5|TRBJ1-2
CATRIPGGYGYTF
TGTGCCACTCGAATACCCGGGGGCTATGGCTACACCTTC
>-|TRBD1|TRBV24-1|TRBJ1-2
CATSATGEGYTF
TGTGCCACCAGTGCTACAGGGGAGGGCTACACCTTC
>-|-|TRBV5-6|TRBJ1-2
CASRLGHLYGYTF
TGTGCCAGCAGACTCGGACATCTCTATGGCTACACCTTC
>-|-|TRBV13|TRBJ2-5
CASSSRQETQYF
TGTGCCAGCAGCTCGCGACAAGAGACCCAGTACTTC
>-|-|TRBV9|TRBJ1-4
CASSVEAGHEKLFF
TGTGCCAGCAGCGTAGAGGCAGGGCATGAAAAACTGTTTTTT
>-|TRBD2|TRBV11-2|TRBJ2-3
CASSSDPSGGGTQYF
TGTGCCAGCAGCTCGGACCCCAGCGGGGGAGGTACGCAGTATTTT
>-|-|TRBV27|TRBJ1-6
CASSSLVSYNSPLHF
TGTGCCAGCAGCTCCCTTGTCTCCTATAATTCACCCCTCCACTTT